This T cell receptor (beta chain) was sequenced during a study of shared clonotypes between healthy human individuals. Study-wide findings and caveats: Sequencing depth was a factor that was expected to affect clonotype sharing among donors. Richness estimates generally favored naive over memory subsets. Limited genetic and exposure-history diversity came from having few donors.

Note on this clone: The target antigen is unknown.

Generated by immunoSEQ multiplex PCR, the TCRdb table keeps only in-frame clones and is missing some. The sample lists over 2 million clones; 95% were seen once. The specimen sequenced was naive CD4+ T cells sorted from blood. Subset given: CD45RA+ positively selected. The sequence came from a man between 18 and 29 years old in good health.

CDR3 protein: CASSVALGYPGNTIYF. The CDR3 region has the DNA TGTGCCAGCAGCGTAGCTCTTGGGTATCCAGGAAACACCATATATTTT. This rearrangement joins TRBV9 to TRBJ1-3; D gene unclear. Trimming cost V 0 bases and J 4 bases, with 14 bases left between them. CDR3 size: 16 residues. In germline, CDR1 is SGDLS, CDR2 YYNGEE. Supplemented by reference TRBV9 and TRBJ1-3, the full variable domain reads DSGVTQTPKHLITATGQRVTLRCSPRSGDLSVYWYQQSLDQGLQFLIQYYNGEERAKGNILERFSAQQFPDLHSELNLSSLELGDSALYFCASSVALGYPGNTIYFGEGSWLTVV.